Presented here are 3 T cell receptor beta chains from one specimen sequenced in a study of blood T cell repertoires in COVID-19 (TCRdb year 2020). Receptor libraries were prepared by the immunoSEQ multiplex PCR assay. In its TCRdb copy, this immuneACCESS table keeps in-frame sequences only and misses some clones. Where compared with another copy, unresolved V genes explain less than half of these, and the others have no known cause. Within this sample are about half a million clones, with 80% to 90% of them counted one time only. The ten largest clones represent around 8% of the sample. Input material: PBMCs or T cells enriched from blood (not recorded which). The receptors were sampled from a woman aged 60-75 years who had recovered from COVID-19.

This clone came up once. The V gene is TRBV2, the J gene TRBJ2-5; 9 bases align to TRBD2. The V gene's germline CDR1 is SNHLY and CDR2 FYNNEI. The CDR3 covers 13 residues. The trim removed 9 bases at V and 4 bases at J, leaving 6 bases unmatched. The CDR3 loop reads CASHAGGTETQYF. CDR3 bases: TGTGCCAGTCACGCGGGAGGGACAGAGACCCAGTACTTC.

This rearrangement joins TRBV3-1 (or the pseudogene TRBV3-2) to TRBJ1-2; D may be TRBD1 (5 bases). The CDR3 is 15 amino acids. Between the trimmed V and J ends, which lost 0 bases and 3 bases, there was a span of 11 bases. Germline V CDR1 and CDR2: LGHDT, YNNKEL (reference sequence). The CDR3 DNA follows: TGTGCCAGCAGCCAAGACCTGGACAAGTACTATGGCTACACCTTC. Protein product: CASSQDLDKYYGYTF.

A remark on this clone: The same CDR3 arises from other DNA sequences in this sample as well. This rearrangement joins TRBV5-1 to TRBJ2-1, with 7 bases that match TRBD1. The CDR3 covers 15 residues. V dropped 0 bases and J dropped 4; count of bases not matched to a gene: 4. Germline CDR1 SGHRS, CDR2 YFSETQ. CDR3 region: CASSLAGTDYNEQFF. Here the CDR3 DNA reads TGCGCCAGCAGCTTGGCCGGGACAGATTACAATGAGCAGTTCTTC. Full variable domain (missing parts from reference TRBV5-1 and TRBJ2-1): KAGVTQTPRYLIKTRGQQVTLSCSPISGHRSVSWYQQTPGQGLQFLFEYFSETQRNKGNFPGRFSGRQFSNSRSEMNVSTLELGDSALYLCASSLAGTDYNEQFFGPGTRLTVL.